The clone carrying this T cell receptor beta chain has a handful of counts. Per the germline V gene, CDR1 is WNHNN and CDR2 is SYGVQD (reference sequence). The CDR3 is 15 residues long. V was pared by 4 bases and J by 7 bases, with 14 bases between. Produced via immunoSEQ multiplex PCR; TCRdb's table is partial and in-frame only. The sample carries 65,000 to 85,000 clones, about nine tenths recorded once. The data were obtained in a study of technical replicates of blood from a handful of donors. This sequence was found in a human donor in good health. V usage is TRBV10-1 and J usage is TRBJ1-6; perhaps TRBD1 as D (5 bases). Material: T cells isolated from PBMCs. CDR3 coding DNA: TGCGCCAGCAGTGCGGGGGGAAGGGGAAATTCACCCCTCCACTTT. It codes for CASSAGGRGNSPLHF.